Listed below are T cell receptor beta chains from one sample, sequenced in a study of T cells after yellow fever vaccination. TCRdb independently ran MiXCR on the 5' RACE reads; one entry per CDR3 protein. The sample lists some 200,000 distinct CDR3 sequences, roughly 3% seen once, with roughly 3.2% in the top ten. This specimen was CD4+ T cells sorted from PBMCs, taken 10 days after the yellow fever booster vaccination. These receptors originate from a man aged 18 to 30 who received the YFV17D yellow fever vaccine. Both conserved end residues are part of each CDR3. The D gene is left open where the match is weak. Size is stated for part of the rows, as once, few or many counts, or as a class when the clone is expanded.

CDR3 DNA | CDR3 protein | D gene | J gene | V gene | CDR3 length | clone size
TGTGCCAGCAGCCCAACGGGGGACAGTGAAGCTTTCTTT | CASSPTGDSEAFF | TRBD1 | TRBJ1-1 | TRBV7-2 | 13 | few
TGTGCCAGCAGCCTAGGAGGGGATACGTATGGCTACACCTTC | CASSLGGDTYGYTF | NA | TRBJ1-2 | TRBV3-1 | 14 | many
TGTGCCAGTAGTACTGGACGGGACTCCTACGAGCAGTACTTC | CASSTGRDSYEQYF | NA | TRBJ2-7 | TRBV19 | 14 | many
TGTGCCAGTAGTACAGCGACAGGGGGCTCTGGCTACACCTTC | CASSTATGGSGYTF | TRBD1 | TRBJ1-2 | TRBV19 | 14 | NA
TGCGCCAGCAGCCAAGATAGGGGCGGGGGGGCGGATACGCAGTATTTT | CASSQDRGGGADTQYF | TRBD2 | TRBJ2-3 | TRBV4-3 | 16 | few
TGTGCCAGCAGCGTAGAACCAGGTGGGAACACTGAAGCTTTCTTT | CASSVEPGGNTEAFF | NA | TRBJ1-1 | TRBV9 | 15 | few
TGTGCCAGTAGTGGTTGGAGTACTAATTCACCCCTCCACTTT | CASSGWSTNSPLHF | NA | TRBJ1-6 | TRBV19 | 14 | many
TGTGCCATCAGTGAGTCGGGTGCAACTAATGAAAAACTGTTTTTT | CAISESGATNEKLFF | NA | TRBJ1-4 | TRBV10-3 | 15 | NA
TGTGCCAGCAGGCTTCAGGGATCTAATTCACCCCTCCACTTT | CASRLQGSNSPLHF | NA | TRBJ1-6 | TRBV6-5 | 14 | NA
TGTGCCAGCAGCTTGGACGGGAGCTCTGGAAACACCATATATTTT | CASSLDGSSGNTIYF | NA | TRBJ1-3 | TRBV5-8 | 15 | many
TGCGCCAGCAACCCGGGACAGGGGGCACACAATGAGCAGTTCTTC | CASNPGQGAHNEQFF | TRBD1 | TRBJ2-1 | TRBV10-2 | 15 | many
TGTGCCAGCTCACCACGACGGCTCCATGGCTACACCTTC | CASSPRRLHGYTF | NA | TRBJ1-2 | TRBV18 | 13 | NA
TGTGCCAGCAGCCACCCGGTCTACAGGCCTAACCTATATGGCTACACCTTC | CASSHPVYRPNLYGYTF | NA | TRBJ1-2 | TRBV11-3 | 17 | few
TGTGCCAGCAGCTTGGGGGGGTCCTCCTCCGCGGGCTACACCTTC | CASSLGGSSSAGYTF | NA | TRBJ1-2 | TRBV5-4 | 15 | many
TGTGCCAGCAGTTTCCAGGGAACTAATGAAAAACTGTTTTTT | CASSFQGTNEKLFF | NA | TRBJ1-4 | TRBV12-3/TRBV12-4 | 14 | many
TGCGCCAGCAGCCAAGGACAGGGCGAATGGGACTCCTACAATGAGCAGTTCTTC | CASSQGQGEWDSYNEQFF | TRBD1 | TRBJ2-1 | TRBV4-1 | 18 | many
TGCAGTGCTAGTTGGGGGCCCATGAACACTGAAGCTTTCTTT | CSASWGPMNTEAFF | NA | TRBJ1-1 | TRBV20-1 | 14 | NA
TGTGCCACCAGTGAGTCCGACAGGGGCTCTGGAAACACCATATATTTT | CATSESDRGSGNTIYF | TRBD1 | TRBJ1-3 | TRBV24-1 | 16 | few
TGCGCCAGCAGCTTGGGGGACAGGGCGCACTATGGCTACACCTTC | CASSLGDRAHYGYTF | TRBD1 | TRBJ1-2 | TRBV5-1 | 15 | few
TGTGCCAGCAGCTTAGTTCGACAGGGGTTAGAGACCCAGTACTTC | CASSLVRQGLETQYF | TRBD1 | TRBJ2-5 | TRBV7-2 | 15 | few
TGTGCCAGCAGCTCGTCCGCCGGGGAGCTGTTTTTT | CASSSSAGELFF | NA | TRBJ2-2 | TRBV7-2 | 12 | NA
TGTGCCAGCACTGCAGCAGGGATTAACACTGAAGCTTTCTTT | CASTAAGINTEAFF | NA | TRBJ1-1 | TRBV7-2 | 14 | many
TGTGCCAGCAGTTTAATAGGTCAGCCCCAGCATTTT | CASSLIGQPQHF | NA | TRBJ1-5 | TRBV27 | 12 | many
TGCAGTGCCATAGACAGGCGCAACCTCAACGAGCAGTACTTC | CSAIDRRNLNEQYF | NA | TRBJ2-7 | TRBV20-1 | 14 | few
TGTGCCAGCAGTCCACGGGGGCATCAGCCCCAGCATTTT | CASSPRGHQPQHF | NA | TRBJ1-5 | TRBV6-5 | 13 | few
TGTGCCAGCAGTGAAGCGGCAGGGTTAGATACGCAGTATTTT | CASSEAAGLDTQYF | NA | TRBJ2-3 | TRBV2 | 14 | NA
TGTGCCAGCAGCCAAGTTAAGGGACAGGGGGCGGGTGAGCAGTTCTTC | CASSQVKGQGAGEQFF | TRBD1 | TRBJ2-1 | TRBV4-2 | 16 | NA
TGCAGTGCTAGAGTGCTTGCCTCAGAAGGGAAACTGTTTTTT | CSARVLASEGKLFF | NA | TRBJ1-4 | TRBV20-1 | 14 | few
TGCAGTGCCCAACCTGCGACAGGGGGCCCAGAGACCCAGTACTTC | CSAQPATGGPETQYF | TRBD1 | TRBJ2-5 | TRBV20-1 | 15 | few
TGTGCCAGCTCCAAGGCGACGGGGAAGTCCCATCAGCCCCAGCATTTT | CASSKATGKSHQPQHF | NA | TRBJ1-5 | TRBV28 | 16 | few
TGTGCCAGCAGCTTTCCATCCGGGGAGCTGTTTTTT | CASSFPSGELFF | NA | TRBJ2-2 | TRBV5-6 | 12 | many
TGTGCCAGCAGCTATGACACGGTTGGGACTACCCTTGCTGGCACCCAGTACTTC | CASSYDTVGTTLAGTQYF | TRBD2 | TRBJ2-5 | TRBV7-2 | 18 | many
TGTGCCAGTAAGATCAGCGGGAACGGAGATACGCAGTATTTT | CASKISGNGDTQYF | TRBD2 | TRBJ2-3 | TRBV19 | 14 | few
TGTGCCAGCAGAAGGGCTAGGACAGGGGGCGCGGGGCAAGAGACCCAGTACTTC | CASRRARTGGAGQETQYF | TRBD1 | TRBJ2-5 | TRBV6-1 | 18 | few
TGTGCCAGCAGCGTGAGCCCATTATTACCCCAAGAGACCCAGTACTTC | CASSVSPLLPQETQYF | NA | TRBJ2-5 | TRBV9 | 16 | NA
TGCGCCAGCAGCTTGGGCGACAGGGAAAACTATGGCTACACCTTC | CASSLGDRENYGYTF | TRBD1 | TRBJ1-2 | TRBV5-1 | 15 | many
TGTGCCAGCAGTTACGCGACTAGAGACCACAATGAGCAGTTCTTC | CASSYATRDHNEQFF | NA | TRBJ2-1 | TRBV6-2/TRBV6-3 | 15 | few
TGTGCCATGGGGGGACTAAGCACAGATACGCAGTATTTT | CAMGGLSTDTQYF | TRBD2 | TRBJ2-3 | TRBV10-3 | 13 | many
TGTGCCAGCTCCCAGGACAGCCGCTCTGGAAACACCATATATTTT | CASSQDSRSGNTIYF | NA | TRBJ1-3 | TRBV18 | 15 | NA
TGTGCCAGCAGCTTAGGTCCCCAGGGCAGAGATACGCAGTATTTT | CASSLGPQGRDTQYF | NA | TRBJ2-3 | TRBV11-3 | 15 | NA
TGTGCCAGCAGGTTGACTAGTTGGGAGACCCAGTACTTC | CASRLTSWETQYF | NA | TRBJ2-5 | TRBV5-5 | 13 | many
TGCAGCACGGACCGGGACAGCGTGTACTCATTCACAGATACGCAGTATTTT | CSTDRDSVYSFTDTQYF | TRBD1 | TRBJ2-3 | TRBV29-1 | 17 | few
TGTGCCAGCAGCGCCCGACAGAACACTGAAGCTTTCTTT | CASSARQNTEAFF | NA | TRBJ1-1 | TRBV9 | 13 | few
TGCGCCAGCGGGGGCGAAACCGGGACTGAAGCTTTCTTT | CASGGETGTEAFF | NA | TRBJ1-1 | TRBV10-1 | 13 | many
TGTGCCAGCAGGCTAGGGGGGGCGGATGGAAAACTGTTTTTT | CASRLGGADGKLFF | NA | TRBJ1-4 | TRBV12-3/TRBV12-4 | 14 | NA
TGCGCCAGCAGCCCTCGACAGGAAATGGATACGCAGTATTTT | CASSPRQEMDTQYF | NA | TRBJ2-3 | TRBV5-1 | 14 | many
TGTGCCAGCAGAACCGGGACAGGCGACAATGAGCAGTTCTTC | CASRTGTGDNEQFF | TRBD1 | TRBJ2-1 | TRBV27 | 14 | NA
TGTGCCAGCTCACCCAGAACAACGGGACAGGGGGTAACCTACGAGCAGTACTTC | CASSPRTTGQGVTYEQYF | TRBD1 | TRBJ2-7 | TRBV18 | 18 | many
TGCGCCAGCAGCCCATCGGACAGGCTCTACGAGCAGTACTTC | CASSPSDRLYEQYF | TRBD1 | TRBJ2-7 | TRBV4-3 | 14 | NA
TGTGCCAGCAACCCCGGGGCGGGGGTGCGAACCGGGGAGCTGTTTTTT | CASNPGAGVRTGELFF | TRBD2 | TRBJ2-2 | TRBV9 | 16 | many
TGTGCCAGCTCAACTTCAGCTCCTCCGGAGACCCAGTACTTC | CASSTSAPPETQYF | NA | TRBJ2-5 | TRBV18 | 14 | NA
TGCAGTGCTAGAGGCTTCAGGGAACAAGCTTTCTTT | CSARGFREQAFF | NA | TRBJ1-1 | TRBV20-1 | 12 | many